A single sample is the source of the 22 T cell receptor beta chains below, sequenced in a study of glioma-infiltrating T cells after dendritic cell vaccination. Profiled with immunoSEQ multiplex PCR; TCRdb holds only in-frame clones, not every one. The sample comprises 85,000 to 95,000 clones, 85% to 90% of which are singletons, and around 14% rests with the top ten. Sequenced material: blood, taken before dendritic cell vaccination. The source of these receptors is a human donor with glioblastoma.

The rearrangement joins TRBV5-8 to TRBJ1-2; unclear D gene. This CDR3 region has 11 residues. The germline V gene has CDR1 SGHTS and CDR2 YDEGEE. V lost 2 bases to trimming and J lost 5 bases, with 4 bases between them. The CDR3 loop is CASSFSYGYTF. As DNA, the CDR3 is TGTGCCAGCAGCTTCTCTTATGGCTACACCTTC.

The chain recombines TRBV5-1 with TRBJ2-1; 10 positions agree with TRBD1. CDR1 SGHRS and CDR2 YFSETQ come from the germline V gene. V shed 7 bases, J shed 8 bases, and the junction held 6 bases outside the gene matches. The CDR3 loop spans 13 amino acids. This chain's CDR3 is CASFLTGGDEQFF. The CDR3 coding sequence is TGCGCCAGCTTCTTGACAGGGGGCGATGAGCAGTTCTTC.

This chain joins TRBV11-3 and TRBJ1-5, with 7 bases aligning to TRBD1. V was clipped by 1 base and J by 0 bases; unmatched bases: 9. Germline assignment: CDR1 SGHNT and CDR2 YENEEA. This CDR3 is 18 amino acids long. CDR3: CASSLGCGTENSNQPQHF. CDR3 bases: TGTGCCAGCAGCTTAGGATGTGGGACAGAAAATAGCAATCAGCCCCAGCATTTT. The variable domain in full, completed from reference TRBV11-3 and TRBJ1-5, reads EAGVVQSPRYKIIEKKQPVAFWCNPISGHNTLYWYLQNLGQGPELLIRYENEEAVDDSQLPKDRFSAERLKGVDSTLKIQPAELGDSAVYLCASSLGCGTENSNQPQHFGDGTRLSIL.

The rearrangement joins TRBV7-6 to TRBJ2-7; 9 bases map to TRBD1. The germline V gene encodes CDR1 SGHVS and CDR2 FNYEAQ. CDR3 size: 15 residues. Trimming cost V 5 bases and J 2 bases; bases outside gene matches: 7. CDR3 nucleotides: TGTGCCAGCAGCACGGACAGGGGCCTTCCCTACGAGCAGTACTTC. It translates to CASSTDRGLPYEQYF. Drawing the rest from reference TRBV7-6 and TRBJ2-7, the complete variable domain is GAGVSQSPRYKVTKRGQDVALRCDPISGHVSLYWYRQALGQGPEFLTYFNYEAQQDKSGLPNDRFSAERPEGSISTLTIQRTEQRDSAMYRCASSTDRGLPYEQYFGPGTRLTVT.

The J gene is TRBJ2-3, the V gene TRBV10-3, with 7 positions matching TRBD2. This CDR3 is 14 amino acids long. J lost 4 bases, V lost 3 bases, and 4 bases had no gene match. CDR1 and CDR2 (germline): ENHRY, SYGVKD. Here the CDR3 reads CAISDGGVADTQYF. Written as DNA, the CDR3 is TGTGCCATCAGTGATGGGGGGGTGGCAGATACGCAGTATTTT.

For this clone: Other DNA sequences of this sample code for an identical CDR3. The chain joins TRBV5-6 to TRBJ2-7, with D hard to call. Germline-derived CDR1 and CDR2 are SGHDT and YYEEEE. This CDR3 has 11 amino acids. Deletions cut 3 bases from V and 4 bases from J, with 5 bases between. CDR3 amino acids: CASSSTYEQYF. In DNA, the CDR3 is TGTGCCAGCAGCTCCACTTACGAGCAGTACTTC.

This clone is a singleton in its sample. The CDR3 sequence is CASSLSAASGGFDTQYF. CDR3 DNA sequence: TGTGCCAGCAGCTTGTCAGCCGCTAGCGGGGGGTTTGATACGCAGTATTTT. The J gene is TRBJ2-3, the V gene TRBV13; 11 nucleotides match TRBD2. The germline gives CDR1 PRHDT, CDR2 FYEKMQ (reference sequence). The CDR3 spans 17 residues. V trimming: 3 bases; J trimming: 6 bases; junction bases outside the gene matches: 11.

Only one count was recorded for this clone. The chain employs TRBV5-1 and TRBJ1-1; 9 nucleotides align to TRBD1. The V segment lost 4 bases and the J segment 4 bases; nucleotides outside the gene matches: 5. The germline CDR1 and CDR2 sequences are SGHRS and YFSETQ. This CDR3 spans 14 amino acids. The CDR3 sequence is CASSAGQGPTEAFF. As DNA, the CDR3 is TGCGCCAGCAGCGCAGGACAGGGGCCCACTGAAGCTTTCTTT.

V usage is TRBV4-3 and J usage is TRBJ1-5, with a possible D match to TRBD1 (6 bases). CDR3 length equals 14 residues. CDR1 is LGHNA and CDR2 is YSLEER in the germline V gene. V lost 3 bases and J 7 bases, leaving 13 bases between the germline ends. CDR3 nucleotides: TGCGCCAGCAGCCATGGGACGGGGGGCCAGCCCCAGCATTTT. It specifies CASSHGTGGQPQHF.

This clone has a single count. The CDR3 bases are TGTGCCAGCAGCGTAAGCGGGATGAGGTCCTACGAGCAGTACTTC. It specifies CASSVSGMRSYEQYF. The V and J genes are TRBV9 and TRBJ2-5; 7 bases line up with TRBD2. Matching the DNA end better, TRBJ2-7 makes the J call doubtful. The CDR3 is 15 residues long. Per germline, CDR1 SGDLS and CDR2 YYNGEE.

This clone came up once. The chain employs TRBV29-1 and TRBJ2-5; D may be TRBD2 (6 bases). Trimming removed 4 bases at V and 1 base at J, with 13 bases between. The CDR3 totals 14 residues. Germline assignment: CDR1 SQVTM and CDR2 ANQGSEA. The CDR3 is CSVGGGAPQETQYF. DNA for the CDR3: TGCAGCGTTGGAGGAGGGGCCCCCCAAGAGACCCAGTACTTC. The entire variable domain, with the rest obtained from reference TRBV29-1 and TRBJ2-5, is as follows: SAVISQKPSRDICQRGTSLTIQCQVDSQVTMMFWYRQQPGQSLTLIATANQGSEATYESGFVIDKFPISRPNLTFSTLTVSNMSPEDSSIYLCSVGGGAPQETQYFGPGTRLLVL.

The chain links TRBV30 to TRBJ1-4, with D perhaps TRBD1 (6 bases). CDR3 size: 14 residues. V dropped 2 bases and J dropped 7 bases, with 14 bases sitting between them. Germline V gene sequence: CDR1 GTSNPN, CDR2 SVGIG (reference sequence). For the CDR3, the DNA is TGTGCCTGGAGTAGCGGGGGCCTCATTGAAAAACTGTTTTTT. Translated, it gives CAWSSGGLIEKLFF.

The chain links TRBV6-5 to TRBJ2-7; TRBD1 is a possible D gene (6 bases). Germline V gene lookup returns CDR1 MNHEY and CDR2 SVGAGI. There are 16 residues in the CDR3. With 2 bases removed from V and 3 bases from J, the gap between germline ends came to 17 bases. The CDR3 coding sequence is TGTGCCAGCAGTTACCGGCAGTATCAGGGGAACTACGAGCAGTACTTC. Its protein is CASSYRQYQGNYEQYF.

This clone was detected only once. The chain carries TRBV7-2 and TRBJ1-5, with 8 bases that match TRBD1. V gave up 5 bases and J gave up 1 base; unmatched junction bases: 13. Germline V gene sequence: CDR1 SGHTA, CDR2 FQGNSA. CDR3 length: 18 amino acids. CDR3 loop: CASSPQAGTGQSNQPQHF. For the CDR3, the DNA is TGTGCCAGCAGCCCGCAGGCCGGGACAGGACAAAGCAATCAGCCCCAGCATTTT.

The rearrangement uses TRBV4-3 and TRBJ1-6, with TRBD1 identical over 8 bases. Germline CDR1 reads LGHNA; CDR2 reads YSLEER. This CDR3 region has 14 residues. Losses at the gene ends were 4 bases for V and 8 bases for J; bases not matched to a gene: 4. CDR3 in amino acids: CASSPDRVDSPLHF. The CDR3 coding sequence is TGCGCCAGCAGCCCGGACAGGGTTGATTCACCCCTCCACTTT.

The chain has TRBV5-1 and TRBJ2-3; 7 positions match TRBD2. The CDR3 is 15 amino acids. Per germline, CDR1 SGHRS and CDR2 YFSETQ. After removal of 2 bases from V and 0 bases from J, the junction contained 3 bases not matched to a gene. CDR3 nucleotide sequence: TGCGCCAGCAGCTTACTAGCGACTAGCACAGATACGCAGTATTTT. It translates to CASSLLATSTDTQYF. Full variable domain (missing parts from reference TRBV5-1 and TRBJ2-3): KAGVTQTPRYLIKTRGQQVTLSCSPISGHRSVSWYQQTPGQGLQFLFEYFSETQRNKGNFPGRFSGRQFSNSRSEMNVSTLELGDSALYLCASSLLATSTDTQYFGPGTRLTVL.

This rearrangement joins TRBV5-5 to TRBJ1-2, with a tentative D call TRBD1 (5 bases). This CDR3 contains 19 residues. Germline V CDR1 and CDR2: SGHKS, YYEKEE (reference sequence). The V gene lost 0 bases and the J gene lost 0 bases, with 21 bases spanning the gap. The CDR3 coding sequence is TGTGCCAGCAGCTTGGCCATCCACTTACAGGTATCGACTAACTATGGCTACACCTTC. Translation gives CASSLAIHLQVSTNYGYTF.

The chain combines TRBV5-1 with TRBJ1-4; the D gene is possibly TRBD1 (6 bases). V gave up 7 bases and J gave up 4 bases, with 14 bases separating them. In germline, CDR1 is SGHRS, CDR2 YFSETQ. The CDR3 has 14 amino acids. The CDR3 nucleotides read TGCGCCAGCGCCTGGGGGCAGCGTAATGAAAAACTGTTTTTT. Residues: CASAWGQRNEKLFF.

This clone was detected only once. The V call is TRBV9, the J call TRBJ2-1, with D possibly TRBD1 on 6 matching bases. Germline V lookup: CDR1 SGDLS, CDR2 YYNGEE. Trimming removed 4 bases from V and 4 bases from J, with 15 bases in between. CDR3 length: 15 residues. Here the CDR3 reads CASSPEGVRYNEQFF. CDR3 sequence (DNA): TGTGCCAGCAGCCCCGAGGGGGTGAGATACAATGAGCAGTTCTTC.

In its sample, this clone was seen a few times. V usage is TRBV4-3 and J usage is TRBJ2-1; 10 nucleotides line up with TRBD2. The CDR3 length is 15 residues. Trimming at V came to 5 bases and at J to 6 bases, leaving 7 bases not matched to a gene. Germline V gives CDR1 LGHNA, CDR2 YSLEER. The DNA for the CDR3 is TGCGCCAGCAGCTCACACAGCGGGGGGGCCAATGAGCAGTTCTTC. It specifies CASSSHSGGANEQFF.

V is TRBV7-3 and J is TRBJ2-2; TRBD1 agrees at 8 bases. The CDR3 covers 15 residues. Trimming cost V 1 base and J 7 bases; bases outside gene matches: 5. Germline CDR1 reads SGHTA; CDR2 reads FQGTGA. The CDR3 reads CASSLRQGAVGELFF. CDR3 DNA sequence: TGTGCCAGCAGCTTAAGGCAGGGGGCCGTCGGGGAGCTGTTTTTT.

The CDR3 nucleotides read TGTGCCAGCAGTGAAGTAACTAGCTGGGAGAGCTCCTACAATGAGCAGTTCTTC. Its translation: CASSEVTSWESSYNEQFF. This chain uses TRBV25-1 with TRBJ2-1; TRBD2 is a possible D gene (6 bases). Germline CDR1 reads MGHDK; CDR2 reads SYGVNS. Trimming took 2 bases from V and 0 from J, leaving 17 bases between them. This CDR3 has 18 residues.